Listed here is a single TCR beta chain. Its matching antigen is unknown. This sample stems from a study of shared clonotypes between healthy human individuals. Across the study: The donor group consisted of a couple of women and a few men, aged 18 to 49. Study-wide points: Clonotypes shared by all four sorted-subset donors had higher generation probabilities than non-shared clonotypes.

Germline assignment: CDR1 SQVTM and CDR2 ANQGSEA. The CDR3 contains 13 residues. V dropped 5 bases and J dropped 7 bases, with 14 bases sitting between them. Sequencing was performed with immunoSEQ multiplex PCR; in TCRdb, only in-frame clones are kept and a portion is missing. The sample records a few million clones, 90% to 95% being singletons. Source material: naive CD4+ T cells from PBMCs. The subset: CD45RA+ positively selected. This chain links TRBV29-1 with TRBJ2-2; D may match TRBD1 or TRBD2 (6 bases each). This sequence originates from a man in his late teens or twenties in good health. Some clones in this sample may be carry-over from other donors' samples. CDR3 loop: CSVHRGRDGELFF. CDR3 DNA: TGCAGCGTTCATCGGGGGCGCGACGGGGAGCTGTTTTTT.